Below are 7 T cell receptor beta chains sequenced from a single sample in a study of regulatory T cells in long-lasting Graves disease. Regarding time point: newly diagnosed GD, antithyroid drugs for less than 3 months. PBMCs were the source of the RNA used for TCR sequencing. Both iRepertoire HTBI primers and Arm-PCR of CDR3 regions were used to build the TCR beta libraries. TCRdb re-called the multiplex PCR reads through MiXCR, storing one row per CDR3 protein. The data show approximately 540,000 distinct CDR3 sequences, with 12% seen just once and approximately 9.6% held by the top ten. Another study also made use of these data, one on T cells in Graves' hyperthyroidism and ophthalmopathy.

The sample consisted of peripheral blood mononuclear cells (PBMCs), taken at new diagnosis, from a patient treated with antithyroid drugs. All receptors derive from a woman under 40 with Graves disease.

This clonotype was detected many times. This rearrangement joins TRBV28 to TRBJ2-7; D ambiguous. The length of the CDR3 is 13 residues. Per germline, CDR1 MDHEN and CDR2 SYDVKM. V was shortened by 6 bases and J by 2 bases, with 11 bases between the two germline ends. The CDR3: CASSPDTPYEQYF. In DNA, the CDR3 is TGTGCCAGCAGCCCGGATACTCCCTACGAGCAGTACTTC. The full variable domain, its missing parts supplied by reference TRBV28 and TRBJ2-7, is DVKVTQSSRYLVKRTGEKVFLECVQDMDHENMFWYRQDPGLGLRLIYFSYDVKMKEKGDIPEGYSVSREKKERFSLILESASTNQTSMYLCASSPDTPYEQYFGPGTRLTVT.

This clonotype was counted ten times or more. This sequence joins TRBV12-3 or TRBV12-4 and TRBJ2-3; 8 bases match TRBD1. Trimming cost V 4 bases and J 9 bases; bases outside gene matches: 12. The CDR3 is 15 amino acids. CDR3 protein: CASSYGTGPTKTQYF. CDR3 sequence (DNA): TGTGCCAGCAGTTACGGGACAGGTCCTACAAAGACGCAGTATTTT.

The CDR3 coding sequence is TGTGCCAGCAGTAGGAGGGGGGGATTTCCTGAAAAACTGTTTTTT. It is translated as CASSRRGGFPEKLFF. The gene calls are TRBV6-1 and TRBJ1-4; D possibly corresponds to TRBD1 (6 bases). Germline CDR1 MNHNS, CDR2 SASEGT. The CDR3 consists of 15 residues. The ends were cut back, 5 bases at V and 7 bases at J, with 17 bases in the middle.

This clonotype has only a few counts. V is TRBV7-9 and J is TRBJ1-1, with D unclear. The CDR3 is made up of 16 amino acids. Trimming cost V 3 bases and J 1 base, with 15 bases left between them. Looked up from germline, CDR1 is SEHNR and CDR2 is FQNEAQ (reference sequence). In nucleotides, the CDR3 is TGTGCCAGCAGCTTCAAACTCCGGGAACCGAACACTGAAGCTTTCTTT. As protein: CASSFKLREPNTEAFF.

This clonotype turned up a few times. This chain joins TRBV10-2 and TRBJ2-1, with a possible D match to TRBD2 (6 bases). V lost 3 bases and J lost 4, with 19 bases in between. The germline V gene encodes CDR1 WSHSY and CDR2 SAAADI. This CDR3 has 17 residues. The CDR3 nucleotides are TGCGCCAGCAGTGAAAGGTTAGGAGGGCGTTGGTACAATGAGCAGTTCTTC. This codes for CASSERLGGRWYNEQFF.

Many counts were recorded for this clonotype. The chain couples TRBV3-1 to TRBJ2-1; 12 bases align to TRBD2. V trimming: 1 base; J trimming: 9 bases; junction bases outside the gene matches: 4. The CDR3 is 15 residues long. CDR1 and CDR2 (germline): LGHDT, YNNKEL (reference sequence). The CDR3 coding sequence is TGTGCCAGCAGCCAAGGACTAGCGGGAGCCCGTGAGCAGTTCTTC. Its protein is CASSQGLAGAREQFF.

The sample holds a few counts of this clonotype. A read error is the likely source, as a far larger clone sits one nucleotide away. The CDR3 is CASMDSPYNEQYF. CDR3 nucleotides: TGTGCCAGCATGGACTCCCCTTACAATGAGCAGTACTTC. This chain joins TRBV6-2 or TRBV6-3 and TRBJ2-4, with D possibly matching TRBD2 (5 bases). Between the trimmed V and J ends, which lost 7 bases and 13 bases, there was a span of 20 bases. Germline assignment: CDR1 MNHEY and CDR2 SVGEGT. The length of the CDR3 is 13 residues.